A single sample gave rise to the 27 T cell receptor beta chains below, sequenced in a study of T-cell reconstitution after alpha-beta-depleted transplantation in children. The authors prepared the TCRbeta library with unique molecular identifiers. TCRdb passed the PCR reads through MiXCR, listing each CDR3 protein once. The data show hundreds of thousands of distinct CDR3 sequences, with roughly 8% seen just once and 6.3% held by the top ten. The sequences come from PBMCs, mostly from graft donor cells, collected 180 days after TCRalphabeta/CD19-depleted stem cell transplant. These receptors were taken from a male patient aged 10 to 17 who had a stem cell transplant for acute lymphoblastic leukemia, so the T cells may come from the graft donor.

This clonotype was detected many times. This rearrangement joins TRBV29-1 to TRBJ1-1; 7 positions match TRBD1. The J segment lost 5 bases and the V segment lost 3 bases, leaving 6 bases of the junction unmatched. The CDR3 loop spans 13 amino acids. Germline CDR1 reads SQVTM; CDR2 reads ANQGSEA. The CDR3 bases are TGCAGCGTTGACAACAGGGGAGGGACTGAAGCTTTCTTT. It encodes CSVDNRGGTEAFF.

In its sample, this clonotype was seen many times. V usage is TRBV7-9 and J usage is TRBJ2-1, with a weak D call TRBD2 (6 bases). Looked up from germline, CDR1 is SEHNR and CDR2 is FQNEAQ (reference sequence). Trimming removed 1 base from V and 3 bases from J, with 7 bases in between. The CDR3 has 14 residues. DNA of the CDR3: TGTGCCAGCAGCTTAGGGGACTTCTACAATGAGCAGTTCTTC. Translation gives CASSLGDFYNEQFF.

The J gene is TRBJ2-1, the V gene TRBV7-2, with D possibly TRBD2 on 6 matching bases. The CDR3 totals 16 residues. Deletions cut 5 bases from V and 4 bases from J, with 18 bases between. Germline CDR1 reads SGHTA; CDR2 reads FQGNSA. CDR3 loop: CASSPVGGSGYNEQFF. Written as DNA, the CDR3 is TGTGCCAGCAGCCCCGTCGGGGGATCGGGGTACAATGAGCAGTTCTTC.

This clonotype was seen at least ten times. The chain couples TRBV27 to TRBJ2-7; D is tentatively TRBD1 or TRBD2 (6 bases each). Germline V gene data show CDR1 as MNHEY and CDR2 as SMNVEV (reference sequence). Trimming stripped 6 bases from V and 5 bases from J, with 20 bases between. The CDR3 totals 15 residues. The CDR3 is CASRREGGRYHEQYF. The DNA for the CDR3 is TGTGCCAGCAGACGAGAGGGGGGACGTTATCACGAGCAGTACTTC.

This clonotype appeared many times. This chain connects TRBV12-5 to TRBJ2-1; D not certain. The germline V gene encodes CDR1 LGHNT and CDR2 FRNRAP. V lost 3 bases and J lost 9, with 9 bases in between. The CDR3 contains 12 residues. The CDR3 here is CASGFGLAEQFF. The CDR3 DNA reads TGTGCTAGTGGTTTTGGTCTGGCTGAGCAGTTCTTC. Filled out from reference TRBV12-5 and TRBJ2-1, the complete variable domain reads DARVTQTPRHKVTEMGQEVTMRCQPILGHNTVFWYRQTMMQGLELLAYFRNRAPLDDSGMPKDRFSAEMPDATLATLKIQPSEPRDSAVYFCASGFGLAEQFFGPGTRLTVL.

On this clonotype itself: Being one base from a much bigger clone, this may be a read error. J is TRBJ2-7 and V is TRBV29-1, with TRBD1 matching over 7 bases. Germline-derived CDR1 and CDR2 are SQVTM and ANQGSEA. The CDR3 is made up of 14 amino acids. The V segment lost 6 bases and the J segment 1 base; nucleotides outside the gene matches: 9. The CDR3 sequence is CSVLRQGVSYEQYF. The CDR3 bases are TGCAGCGTGCTCAGGCAGGGGGTATCCTACGAGCAGTACTTC.

This clonotype has a single count. This chain links TRBV28 with TRBJ1-4, with 10 bases matching TRBD1. Germline V lookup: CDR1 MDHEN, CDR2 SYDVKM. The length of the CDR3 is 16 residues. V lost 3 bases, J lost 7 bases, and 8 bases stayed unmatched. The CDR3 bases are TGTGCCAGCAGTTTGCGTTGGACAGGGGGTGGTGAAAAACTGTTTTTT. The encoded protein is CASSLRWTGGGEKLFF. The full variable domain, its missing parts supplied by reference TRBV28 and TRBJ1-4, is DVKVTQSSRYLVKRTGEKVFLECVQDMDHENMFWYRQDPGLGLRLIYFSYDVKMKEKGDIPEGYSVSREKKERFSLILESASTNQTSMYLCASSLRWTGGGEKLFFGSGTQLSVL.

About this clonotype itself: Since a much larger clone is just one base distant, this may be a read error. The rearrangement links TRBV18 to TRBJ1-5, with 10 positions matching TRBD1. The CDR3 covers 15 residues. The V gene's germline CDR1 is KGHSH and CDR2 LQKENI. The CDR3 protein is CASSPGTGVGQPHHF. Here the CDR3 DNA reads TGTGCCAGCTCACCAGGGACAGGGGTAGGACAGCCCCACCATTTT.

This clonotype has at least ten counts. The chain's CDR3 is CASSFRGLVSGEQYF. The DNA of the CDR3 is TGTGCCAGCAGTTTCAGGGGGCTGGTATCGGGCGAGCAGTACTTC. V is TRBV12-3 or TRBV12-4 and J is TRBJ2-7, with 8 positions matching TRBD1. The CDR3 runs to 15 residues. The ends lost 3 bases at V and 6 bases at J; junction bases unmatched: 10.

This clonotype was seen repeatedly, ten times or more. The rearrangement links TRBV12-3 or TRBV12-4 to TRBJ1-4; TRBD1 agrees at 7 bases. V dropped 6 bases and J dropped 1; count of bases not matched to a gene: 5. This CDR3 comprises 15 residues. The DNA of the CDR3 is TGTGCCAGCAGCCTCCAGGGGGGAACTAATGAAAAACTGTTTTTT. It translates to CASSLQGGTNEKLFF.

This clonotype was seen many times. The chain carries TRBV15 and TRBJ2-1; TRBD1 or TRBD2 may be the D gene (6 bases each). The CDR3 is 16 residues long. Germline CDR1 LNHNV, CDR2 YYDKDF (reference sequence). Between the trimmed V and J ends, which lost 4 bases and 8 bases, there was a span of 21 bases. The CDR3 reads CATSTRQGGRRDEQFF. The CDR3 region has the DNA TGTGCCACCAGCACACGACAAGGGGGGCGTAGGGATGAGCAGTTCTTC.

This clonotype was detected ten times or more. The CDR3 reads CASSSTGTMGNYGYTF. CDR3 DNA: TGCGCCAGCAGCTCTACCGGGACGATGGGAAACTATGGCTACACCTTC. The V and J genes are TRBV5-1 and TRBJ1-2; weak D call: TRBD1 (5 bases). The CDR3 has 16 amino acids. Looked up from germline, CDR1 is SGHRS and CDR2 is YFSETQ. Trimming took off 3 bases at V and 2 bases at J, with 17 bases between the two ends.

This clonotype was found many times. The rearrangement links TRBV3-1 to TRBJ2-7; D call uncertain. Looked up from germline, CDR1 is LGHDT and CDR2 is YNNKEL (reference sequence). CDR3 length: 16 residues. Trimming removed 0 bases at V and 0 bases at J, with 12 bases between. CDR3 sequence (DNA): TGTGCCAGCAGCCAAGATCGCGGCCCAAACTCCTACGAGCAGTACTTC. This sequence encodes CASSQDRGPNSYEQYF.

This clonotype was seen ten or more times. This chain uses TRBV20-1 with TRBJ2-2; perhaps TRBD1 as D (6 bases). CDR1 and CDR2 (germline): DFQATT, SNEGSKA (reference sequence). V was cut by 4 bases and J by 5 bases, with 11 bases left in between. This CDR3 contains 13 residues. Written as DNA, the CDR3 is TGCAGTGCTAACAGGGCGGGTACCGGGGAGCTGTTTTTT. Protein product: CSANRAGTGELFF.

This sequence joins TRBV18 and TRBJ2-7, with 9 bases identical to TRBD1. The V gene's germline CDR1 is KGHSH and CDR2 LQKENI. The CDR3 runs to 15 residues. J gave up 3 bases and V 3 bases, and 6 bases lay outside the gene matches. This CDR3 reads CASSPLTGGGYEQYF. DNA of the CDR3: TGTGCCAGCTCACCTCTGACAGGGGGAGGCTACGAGCAGTACTTC.

In regard to this clonotype: This may be a read error: a much more frequent sequence differs by one nucleotide. It is likely a read error, because the conserved phenylalanine at the end of the CDR3 is missing. J is TRBJ2-5 and V is TRBV3-1; 10 positions match TRBD2. The CDR3 extends over 15 amino acids. Trimming removed 3 bases from V and 2 bases from J; junction bases left unmatched: 3. Germline V CDR1 and CDR2: LGHDT, YNNKEL (reference sequence). CDR3 DNA: TGTGCCAGCAGCCATCTTAGCGGGGGGCAAGAGACCCAGTACTCC. Residues: CASSHLSGGQETQYS.

Concerning this clonotype itself: Since a much larger clone is just one base distant, this may be a read error. The conserved closing phenylalanine or tryptophan is absent in this CDR3, likely reflecting a read error. The rearrangement uses TRBV4-1 and TRBJ2-1; 10 bases map to TRBD1. The germline CDR1 and CDR2 sequences are MGHRA and YSYEKL. J gave up 5 bases and V 4 bases, and 5 bases lay outside the gene matches. The CDR3 has 15 amino acids. The CDR3 is CASSRDRGRDNEQFL. The CDR3 DNA sequence: TGCGCCAGCAGCCGGGACAGGGGACGGGACAATGAGCAGTTCCTC.

This clonotype was counted at least ten times. This chain uses TRBV7-8 with TRBJ1-5; tentative D call: TRBD1 (5 bases). The CDR3 totals 15 residues. Germline CDR1 and CDR2: SGHVS and FQNEAQ. The germline V and J ends were trimmed by 5 bases and 2 bases, with 13 bases remaining between them. The CDR3 DNA reads as TGTGCCAGCAGCAAGACAGAGGGTGGCAATCAGCCCCAGCATTTT. Residues: CASSKTEGGNQPQHF.

This clonotype was seen at least ten times. The J gene is TRBJ2-4, the V gene TRBV10-2, with no clear D. This CDR3 contains 15 residues. Trimming removed 3 bases at V and 0 bases at J, with 9 bases between. CDR1 and CDR2 from the germline V gene are WSHSY and SAAADI. CDR3 protein: CASSEVSLAKNIQYF. The CDR3 DNA follows: TGCGCCAGCAGTGAAGTATCGCTAGCCAAAAACATTCAGTACTTC.

In this sample, this clonotype turned up many times. V and J are TRBV27 and TRBJ2-7; D is ambiguous. Germline values: CDR1 MNHEY, CDR2 SMNVEV (reference sequence). V lost 2 bases and J lost 7, with 9 bases in between. CDR3 length equals 12 residues. CDR3 DNA: TGTGCCAGCAGTTTAAGCAACGGGGAGCAGTACTTC. This translates into CASSLSNGEQYF.

This clonotype was detected only a few times. V is TRBV6-2 or TRBV6-3 and J is TRBJ2-7, with a weak D call TRBD1 (5 bases). Looked up from germline, CDR1 is MNHEY and CDR2 is SVGEGT. Trimming pared 6 bases from V and 3 bases from J, leaving 24 bases between. The CDR3 length is 17 residues. CDR3: CASSLKPYGQGSYEQYF. CDR3 nucleotide sequence: TGTGCCAGCAGCCTTAAACCGTACGGGCAGGGTAGCTACGAGCAGTACTTC.

This clonotype was recorded at least ten times. The chain combines TRBV6-6 with TRBJ1-1; TRBD1 might be the D (6 bases). The germline V and J ends were trimmed by 2 bases and 6 bases, with 10 bases remaining between them. There are 13 residues in the CDR3. Germline-derived CDR1 and CDR2 are MNHNY and SVGAGI (reference sequence). CDR3 in amino acids: CASSYRDKAEAFF. The CDR3, as DNA: TGTGCCAGCAGTTACCGGGACAAAGCTGAAGCTTTCTTT.

As to this clonotype: A much larger clone sits a single nucleotide away, making a read error possible. CDR3 DNA: TGTGCTAGTGGTCCAGGGGGATACGCGCAGTACTTC. Translating gives CASGPGGYAQYF. The chain links TRBV12-5 to TRBJ2-7, with 7 nucleotides matching TRBD1. This CDR3 is built from 12 residues. Germline CDR1 and CDR2: LGHNT and FRNRAP.

This clonotype was seen ten or more times. The genes are TRBV7-6 and TRBJ1-1, with 7 bases identical to TRBD1. CDR1 and CDR2 (germline): SGHVS, FNYEAQ. CDR3 length equals 15 residues. The V gene end was trimmed by 0 bases and the J gene end by 4 bases; junction bases not matched to a gene: 5. In DNA form, the CDR3 reads TGTGCCAGCAGCTTAGCGACAGGGAGTCCCACTGAAGCTTTCTTT. As protein: CASSLATGSPTEAFF.

This clonotype was detected many times. This chain links TRBV18 with TRBJ2-5, with TRBD1 matching over 10 bases. CDR3 length: 16 residues. Germline CDR1 is KGHSH and CDR2 is LQKENI. V lost 1 base and J lost 1; bases outside the gene matches: 3. CDR3 residues: CASSPLGQGLQETQYF. The CDR3 DNA reads TGTGCCAGCTCACCACTGGGACAGGGGCTCCAAGAGACCCAGTACTTC.

This clonotype was recorded at least ten times. This chain uses TRBV4-1 with TRBJ2-3, with D unclear. There are 13 residues in the CDR3. Trimming took 1 base from V and 6 from J, leaving 8 bases between them. Germline V gene data show CDR1 as MGHRA and CDR2 as YSYEKL. The CDR3 sequence is CASSQATPDTQYF. The CDR3, as DNA: TGCGCCAGCAGCCAAGCGACTCCGGATACGCAGTATTTT.

The sample holds many counts of this clonotype. The chain carries TRBV18 and TRBJ1-2; D call uncertain. Germline-derived CDR1 and CDR2 are KGHSH and LQKENI. This CDR3 spans 13 amino acids. The germline V and J ends were trimmed by 1 base and 3 bases, with 6 bases remaining between them. CDR3 region: CASSPLADYGYTF. CDR3 sequence (DNA): TGTGCCAGCTCACCACTGGCGGACTATGGCTACACCTTC.